The entry below gives a single T cell receptor (beta chain) sequence along with its context. What it binds is not known. Across 18 months, stable Graves' hyperthyroidism was marked by no progression to ophthalmopathy. RNA transcripts gave rise to amplified TCR beta CDR3 regions. The HTBI primer set was used in a first-round RT-PCR of the TCR CDR3. TCRdb reprocessed the multiplex PCR reads with MiXCR, giving one entry per CDR3 protein. The sample has approximately 560,000 distinct CDR3 sequences; 15% to 18% are singletons. The data derive from a study of T cells in Graves' hyperthyroidism and ophthalmopathy. Regarding the study as a whole: Among thyroid clonotypes expanded above 0.001, most also appeared in blood. Ophthalmopathy could be told apart from stable hyperthyroidism with a 13 V-J model.

Sequenced material: blood. This sequence originates from a woman aged 25 to 45 with Graves' hyperthyroidism.

In DNA form, the CDR3 reads TGTGCCAGTAAACAAGGGCCATCCGAGCGGGAGACCCAGTACTTC. Encoded protein: CASKQGPSERETQYF. The chain joins TRBV19 to TRBJ2-5, with D possibly being TRBD2 (5 bases). Per the germline V gene, CDR1 is LNHDA and CDR2 is SQIVND (reference sequence). V was trimmed by 7 bases and J by 5 bases, leaving 20 bases between them. CDR3 size: 15 residues.